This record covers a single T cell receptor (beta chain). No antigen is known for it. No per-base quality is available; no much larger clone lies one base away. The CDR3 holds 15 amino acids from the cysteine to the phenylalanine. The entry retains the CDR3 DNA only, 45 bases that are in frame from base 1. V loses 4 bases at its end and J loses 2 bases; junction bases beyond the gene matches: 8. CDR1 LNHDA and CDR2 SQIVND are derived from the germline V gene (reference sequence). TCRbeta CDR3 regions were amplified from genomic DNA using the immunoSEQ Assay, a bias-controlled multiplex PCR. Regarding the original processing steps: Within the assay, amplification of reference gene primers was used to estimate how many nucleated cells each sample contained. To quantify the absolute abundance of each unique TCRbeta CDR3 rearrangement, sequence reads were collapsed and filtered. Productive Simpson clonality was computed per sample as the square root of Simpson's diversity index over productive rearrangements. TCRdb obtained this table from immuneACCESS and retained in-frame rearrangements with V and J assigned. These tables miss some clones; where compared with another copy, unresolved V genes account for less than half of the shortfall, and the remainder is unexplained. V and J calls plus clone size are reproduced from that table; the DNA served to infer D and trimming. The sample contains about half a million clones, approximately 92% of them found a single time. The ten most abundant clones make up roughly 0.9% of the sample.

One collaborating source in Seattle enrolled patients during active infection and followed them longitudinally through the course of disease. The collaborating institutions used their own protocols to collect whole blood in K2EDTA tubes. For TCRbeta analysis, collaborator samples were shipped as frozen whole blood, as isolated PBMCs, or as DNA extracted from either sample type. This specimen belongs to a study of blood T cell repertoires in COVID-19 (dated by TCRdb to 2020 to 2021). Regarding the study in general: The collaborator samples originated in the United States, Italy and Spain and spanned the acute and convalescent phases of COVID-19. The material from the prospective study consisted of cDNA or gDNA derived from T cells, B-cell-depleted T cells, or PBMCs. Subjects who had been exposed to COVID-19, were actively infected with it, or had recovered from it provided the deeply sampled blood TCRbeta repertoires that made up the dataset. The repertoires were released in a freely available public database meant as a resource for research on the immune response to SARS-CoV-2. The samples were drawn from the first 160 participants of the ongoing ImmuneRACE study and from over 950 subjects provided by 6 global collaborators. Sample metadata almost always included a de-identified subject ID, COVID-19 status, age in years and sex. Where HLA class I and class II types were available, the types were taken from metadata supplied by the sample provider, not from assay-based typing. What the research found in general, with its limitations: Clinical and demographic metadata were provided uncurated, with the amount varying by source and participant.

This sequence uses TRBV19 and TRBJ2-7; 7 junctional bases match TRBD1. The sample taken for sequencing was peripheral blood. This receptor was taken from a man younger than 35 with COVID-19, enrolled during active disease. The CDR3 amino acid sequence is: CASSTRTGRAYEQYF. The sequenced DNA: TGTGCCAGTAGTACCCGGACAGGCAGGGCCTACGAGCAGTACTTC.